Following are 24 T cell receptor beta chains from one sample sequenced in a study of neurological immune-mediated disorders. Each CDR3 protein is one row after TCRdb ran MiXCR on the 5' RACE reads. The data contain approximately 37,000 distinct CDR3 sequences, about 4.1% of them singletons. Sequences were obtained from PBMCs. The source of these receptors is a man aged 25-45 years with multiple sclerosis.

Sample share makes this clonotype medium-sized. The chain carries TRBV12-3 or TRBV12-4 and TRBJ2-7; D is undetermined. V was shortened by 1 base and J by 4 bases, with 8 bases between the two germline ends. The length of the CDR3 is 13 residues. The CDR3 nucleotides are TGTGCCAGCAGTTTAGGTAACACGTACGAGCAGTACTTC. Its translation: CASSLGNTYEQYF.

Ten or more counts support this clonotype. Written as DNA, the CDR3 is TGTGCCAGTCGGAGGGCGGAGTACAATGAGCAGTTCTTC. Residues: CASRRAEYNEQFF. The V gene is TRBV25-1, the J gene TRBJ2-1, with D possibly being TRBD2 (6 bases). The V gene lost 9 bases and the J gene lost 4 bases, with 13 bases spanning the gap. The germline V gene encodes CDR1 MGHDK and CDR2 SYGVNS. The CDR3 loop spans 13 amino acids. The complete variable domain, with remaining parts taken from reference TRBV25-1 and TRBJ2-1, reads EADIYQTPRYLVIGTGKKITLECSQTMGHDKMYWYQQDPGMELHLIHYSYGVNSTEKGDLSSESTVSRIRTEHFPLTLESARPSHTSQYLCASRRAEYNEQFFGPGTRLTVL.

By share of the sample, this clonotype is medium-sized (0.01 to 0.1%). The V and J genes are TRBV12-3 or TRBV12-4 and TRBJ1-4, with 7 nucleotides matching TRBD1. Trimming cost V 4 bases and J 8 bases; bases outside gene matches: 4. The CDR3 consists of 13 residues. The CDR3 nucleotides read TGTGCCAGCAGTTCCGGGACAGACGAAAAACTGTTTTTT. It specifies CASSSGTDEKLFF.

This clonotype was seen at least ten times. The rearrangement joins TRBV3-1 to TRBJ2-7, with 7 bases aligning to TRBD2. The CDR3 length is 15 residues. Germline loops: CDR1 LGHDT, CDR2 YNNKEL (reference sequence). V lost 4 bases and J lost 3; bases outside the gene matches: 9. The CDR3 region has the DNA TGTGCCAGCAGCCCCCAGGGAGGGTCAAACTACGAGCAGTACTTC. Translation: CASSPQGGSNYEQYF.

This clonotype showed up just a few times. This chain joins TRBV29-1 and TRBJ2-3, with 9 bases fitting TRBD1. Unmatched junction bases numbered 13, after V lost 4 bases and J lost 2 bases. The germline V gene has CDR1 SQVTM and CDR2 ANQGSEA. The CDR3 loop spans 17 amino acids. The CDR3 region has the DNA TGCAGCGTTGCGGGGACAGGGTTTCCCTTATCCACAGATACGCAGTATTTT. It encodes CSVAGTGFPLSTDTQYF.

This clonotype has a count of ten or more. This chain joins TRBV3-1 and TRBJ2-2, with TRBD1 matching over 9 bases. This CDR3 contains 13 residues. V shed 9 bases and J 4 bases; nucleotides not matched to a gene: 3. The germline gives CDR1 LGHDT, CDR2 YNNKEL (reference sequence). Here the CDR3 reads CASWDRATGELFF. Written as DNA, the CDR3 is TGTGCCAGTTGGGACAGGGCCACCGGGGAGCTGTTTTTT.

This clonotype was recorded at least ten times. This CDR3 is CASSTPQGGGDTQYF. CDR3 bases: TGTGCCAGCAGCACGCCCCAGGGAGGGGGGGATACGCAGTATTTT. The rearrangement links TRBV11-3 to TRBJ2-3; D might be TRBD2 (7 bases). Germline loops: CDR1 SGHNT, CDR2 YENEEA. CDR3 length equals 15 residues. V was cut by 5 bases and J by 6 bases, with 18 bases left in between.

Many counts were recorded for this clonotype. CDR3 sequence (DNA): TGTGCCAGCAGCGTAGAAGGCACGGTTTACGGGGAGCAGTACTTC. Translation: CASSVEGTVYGEQYF. This chain connects TRBV9 to TRBJ2-7; D gene unclear. Trimming stripped 0 bases from V and 7 bases from J, with 17 bases between. CDR3 size: 15 residues. The germline V gene encodes CDR1 SGDLS and CDR2 YYNGEE. Full variable domain (rest looked up from reference TRBV9 and TRBJ2-7): DSGVTQTPKHLITATGQRVTLRCSPRSGDLSVYWYQQSLDQGLQFLIQYYNGEERAKGNILERFSAQQFPDLHSELNLSSLELGDSALYFCASSVEGTVYGEQYFGPGTRLTVT.

This clonotype was detected ten times or more. The V gene is TRBV25-1, the J gene TRBJ2-7; D uncertain. V was clipped by 9 bases and J by 4 bases, with 10 bases between them. Germline loops: CDR1 MGHDK, CDR2 SYGVNS. This CDR3 spans 11 amino acids. The CDR3 region has the DNA TGTGCCAGTGCGGATGTATACGAGCAGTACTTC. Protein: CASADVYEQYF.

As DNA, the CDR3 is TGCAGTGCTAGTGACAGGGCGGCTGGAAACACCATATATTTT. It yields the protein CSASDRAAGNTIYF. V usage is TRBV20-1 and J usage is TRBJ1-3, with TRBD1 matching over 7 bases. V lost 3 bases, J lost 2 bases, and 4 bases stayed unmatched. Germline loops: CDR1 DFQATT, CDR2 SNEGSKA (reference sequence). This CDR3 is built from 14 residues.

There are a few counts of this clonotype. The CDR3 loop is CSATTTGQGRSKNIQYF. The CDR3 bases are TGCAGTGCTACTACTACTGGACAGGGCCGAAGTAAAAACATTCAGTACTTC. This rearrangement joins TRBV20-1 to TRBJ2-4, with 8 bases identical to TRBD1. Germline values: CDR1 DFQATT, CDR2 SNEGSKA (reference sequence). CDR3 length: 17 amino acids. V dropped 4 bases and J dropped 4; count of bases not matched to a gene: 15.

This clonotype has at least ten counts. The chain has TRBV9 and TRBJ2-3; D could derive from TRBD1 or TRBD2 (5 bases each). V lost 0 bases and J lost 1, with 15 bases in between. The CDR3 runs 17 residues. CDR1 is SGDLS and CDR2 is YYNGEE in the germline V gene. The CDR3 region has the DNA TGTGCCAGCAGCGTAGTGTCGTTGGGGGACGGCACAGATACGCAGTATTTT. The encoded protein is CASSVVSLGDGTDTQYF.

A few counts support this clonotype. V is TRBV20-1 and J is TRBJ1-2; TRBD1 aligns across 7 bases. CDR3 length: 14 residues. The germline V gene encodes CDR1 DFQATT and CDR2 SNEGSKA (reference sequence). With V trimmed by 2 bases and J by 3 bases, 6 bases remained unmatched. The CDR3 nucleotides are TGCAGTGCTAGACCCCCGACAGGGCACTATGGCTACACCTTC. This translates into CSARPPTGHYGYTF.

This clonotype occurred many times. The chain joins TRBV10-2 to TRBJ1-1, with D unclear. Trimming shortened V by 0 bases and J by 4 bases, and 6 bases separated the two germline ends. The CDR3 runs 13 residues. Germline V gene lookup returns CDR1 WSHSY and CDR2 SAAADI. CDR3 nucleotide sequence: TGCGCCAGCAGTGAGTCCGGGATCACTGAAGCTTTCTTT. The encoded protein is CASSESGITEAFF.

This clonotype was detected only a few times. The chain links TRBV20-1 to TRBJ2-1; no reliable D call. Germline V CDR1 and CDR2: DFQATT, SNEGSKA (reference sequence). The CDR3 consists of 10 residues. V lost 6 bases and J lost 7, with 7 bases in between. CDR3 loop: CSARINEQFF. For the CDR3, the DNA is TGCAGTGCCCGTATTAATGAGCAGTTCTTC.

This clonotype showed up many times. The J gene is TRBJ1-1, the V gene TRBV7-3; D is perhaps TRBD1 (6 bases). The CDR3 loop spans 17 amino acids. CDR1 and CDR2 (germline): SGHTA, FQGTGA. The V gene lost 3 bases and the J gene lost 6 bases, with 23 bases spanning the gap. CDR3 region: CASSFTHRARGGAEAFF. The DNA of the CDR3 is TGTGCCAGCAGCTTCACCCACAGGGCCAGAGGAGGGGCTGAAGCTTTCTTT.

Comments on this clonotype: One end of the junction varies from germline; a read error may be responsible. The rearrangement links TRBV6-6 to TRBJ1-5; 7 bases map to TRBD1. The CDR3 sequence is 14 residues long. Germline CDR1 and CDR2: MNHNY and SVGAGI (reference sequence). CDR3 loop: CASSYSDRAQPQNF. The CDR3, as DNA: TGTGCCAGCAGTTACTCCGACAGGGCTCAGCCCCAGAATTTT.

This clonotype was picked up many times. The chain is built from TRBV20-1 and TRBJ2-7; 9 bases are a match to TRBD1. Germline V gives CDR1 DFQATT, CDR2 SNEGSKA (reference sequence). V shed 6 bases and J 3 bases; nucleotides not matched to a gene: 6. The CDR3 has 13 amino acids. The CDR3 DNA sequence: TGCAGTGCCGGGACAGGGCACCTCTACGAGCAGTACTTC. This sequence encodes CSAGTGHLYEQYF.

There are many counts of this clonotype. This chain joins TRBV29-1 and TRBJ1-1; D is uncertain. Trimming shortened V by 7 bases and J by 0 bases, and 9 bases separated the two germline ends. The CDR3 covers 12 residues. CDR1 is SQVTM and CDR2 is ANQGSEA in the germline V gene. The CDR3 sequence: CSELGLNTEAFF. The CDR3 DNA is TGCAGCGAGCTCGGGTTGAACACTGAAGCTTTCTTT.

This clonotype was detected a few times. The CDR3 region is CASSEQGSTEAFF. CDR3 in DNA: TGTGCCAGCAGCGAACAGGGGAGCACTGAAGCTTTCTTT. This chain links TRBV7-6 with TRBJ1-1, with TRBD1 matching 7 bases. Germline CDR1 reads SGHVS; CDR2 reads FNYEAQ. This CDR3 has 13 amino acids. V gave up 5 bases and J gave up 4 bases; unmatched junction bases: 4.

This clonotype has a count of ten or more. The chain combines TRBV7-2 with TRBJ1-4; TRBD1 aligns across 8 bases. The CDR3 runs 14 residues. Per the germline V gene, CDR1 is SGHTA and CDR2 is FQGNSA. J was trimmed by 8 bases and V by 3 bases; bases with no gene match: 5. CDR3 sequence (DNA): TGTGCCAGCAGCTTTAACAGGGGGAGCGAAAAACTGTTTTTT. Protein: CASSFNRGSEKLFF. Supplemented by reference TRBV7-2 and TRBJ1-4, the full variable domain reads GAGVSQSPSNKVTEKGKDVELRCDPISGHTALYWYRQSLGQGLEFLIYFQGNSAPDKSGLPSDRFSAERTGGSVSTLTIQRTQQEDSAVYLCASSFNRGSEKLFFGSGTQLSVL.

This clonotype was detected many times. This chain joins TRBV20-1 and TRBJ1-1; D is perhaps TRBD1 (5 bases). CDR3 length: 12 amino acids. With 6 bases removed from V and 4 bases from J, the gap between germline ends came to 12 bases. The germline gives CDR1 DFQATT, CDR2 SNEGSKA (reference sequence). CDR3 nucleotides: TGCAGTGCCGAAGAGAGGGGCACTGAAGCTTTCTTT. Its protein product is CSAEERGTEAFF.

The chain is built from TRBV7-9 and TRBJ1-5, with a tentative D call TRBD1 (6 bases). This CDR3 has 13 amino acids. V was cut by 3 bases and J by 5 bases, with 8 bases left in between. Germline CDR1 SEHNR, CDR2 FQNEAQ (reference sequence). The CDR3 loop is CASSLRGDQPQHF. Written as DNA, the CDR3 is TGTGCCAGCAGCTTGAGGGGGGATCAGCCCCAGCATTTT.

For this clonotype: It is likely a read error, because the conserved phenylalanine at the end of the CDR3 is missing. The chain recombines TRBV15 with TRBJ1-2, with 7 bases fitting TRBD1. This CDR3 is built from 14 residues. The trim removed 4 bases at V and 6 bases at J, leaving 8 bases unmatched. The germline V gene encodes CDR1 LNHNV and CDR2 YYDKDF (reference sequence). The CDR3 nucleotides read TGTGCCACCAGCACCGACAGGGAAGCGGATGGCTACACCTGC. It yields the protein CATSTDREADGYTC.